The entry that follows covers one T cell receptor beta chain sequence. Its matching antigen is unknown. TCRdb's table, derived via immunoSEQ multiplex PCR, lists solely in-frame clones and lacks some. This table holds tens of thousands of clones, about 80% found once. This sample is part of a study of identifying expanded T cells in peripheral blood. Study-wide findings and caveats: Variance in clone template counts between two-week samples significantly increased with total template count across all healthy donors. Differentially abundant clones: approximately 1.3 between replicates, around 16 at about two weeks, approximately 18 at four.

During the collection period, no donor immune events like infections were recorded. Trimming cost V 4 bases and J 2 bases; bases outside gene matches: 11. The CDR3 loop spans 18 amino acids. Germline loops: CDR1 LNHDA, CDR2 SQIVND (reference sequence). The genes are TRBV19 and TRBJ2-4; 10 positions agree with TRBD2. Sequenced sample: blood. The sequence came from a person aged 18 to 70 in good health. The CDR3, as DNA: TGTGCCAGTAGTAGGGGACTAGCGCTAGGGGGAACCAAAAACATTCAGTACTTC. This encodes CASSRGLALGGTKNIQYF. Based on the CDR3 plus reference TRBV19 and TRBJ2-4, the full variable domain is DGGITQSPKYLFRKEGQNVTLSCEQNLNHDAMYWYRQDPGQGLRLIYYSQIVNDFQKGDIAEGYSVSREKKESFPLTVTSAQKNPTAFYLCASSRGLALGGTKNIQYFGAGTRLSVL.